This T cell receptor beta chain was profiled in a study of neurological immune-mediated disorders. With 10-nucleotide random UMIs, 5'RACE was used to make the cDNA. TCRdb recomputed calls from the 5' RACE reads with MiXCR, one row per CDR3 protein. The data contain tens of thousands of distinct CDR3 sequences, around 6% of them singletons. This clonotype was counted many times. Its antigen is undetermined. General observations from the study: CDR3 amino acid sequences found in expanded clones were never shared across subjects, suggesting private repertoires in all groups.

The sequenced material came from CD4+ T cells from blood. The source of this sequence is a woman between 40 and 50 years old in good health.

Here the CDR3 reads CASRSAGTVTYEQYF. The DNA for the CDR3 is TGTGCCAGCAGATCGGCCGGGACAGTAACCTACGAGCAGTACTTC. The V gene is TRBV28, the J gene TRBJ2-7; 7 bases are shared with TRBD1. CDR1 and CDR2 from the germline V gene are MDHEN and SYDVKM. The V and J ends lost 6 bases and 2 bases, in that order; junction bases with no gene match: 10. There are 15 residues in the CDR3.